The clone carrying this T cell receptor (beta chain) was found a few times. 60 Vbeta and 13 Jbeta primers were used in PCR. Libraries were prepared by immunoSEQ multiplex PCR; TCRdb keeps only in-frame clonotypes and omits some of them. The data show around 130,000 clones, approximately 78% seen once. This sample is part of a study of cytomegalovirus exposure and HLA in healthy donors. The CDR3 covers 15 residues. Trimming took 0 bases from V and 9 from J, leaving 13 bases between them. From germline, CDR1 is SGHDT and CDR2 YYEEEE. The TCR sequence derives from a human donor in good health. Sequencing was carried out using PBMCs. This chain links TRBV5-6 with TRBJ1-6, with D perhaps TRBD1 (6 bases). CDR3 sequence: CASSLAGGAGSPLHF. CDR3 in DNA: TGTGCCAGCAGCTTGGCTGGGGGCGCCGGTTCACCCCTCCACTTT.